Listed below are T cell receptor beta chains from one sample, sequenced in a study of T cell responses to AZD1222 COVID-19 vaccine. Here immunoSEQ multiplex PCR was the method, and the copy in TCRdb shows in-frame clones only, minus some. The table has approximately 100,000 clones, about 86% seen once. Here the sequenced sample was peripheral blood, taken on day 0 of AZD1222 vaccination. The receptors originated from an adult in good health. Each CDR3 is given with its conserved first and last residue. The D gene is left open where the match is weak. Clone size is shown for a subset of rows, as once, few, many or a class of expanded clone.

abundance | j_gene | v_gene | d_gene | CDR3nt | CDR3aa
. | TRBJ2-1 | TRBV11-1 | . | TGTGCCAGCAGCCCTCTGGAGGGTATTTTCTACAATGAGCAGTTCTTC | CASSPLEGIFYNEQFF
once | TRBJ2-1 | TRBV9 | TRBD2 | TGTGCCAGCAGCGAAGGGAGGGCCGTAGGTGAGCAGTTCTTC | CASSEGRAVGEQFF
. | TRBJ2-1 | TRBV6-2/TRBV6-3 | TRBD2 | TGTGCCAGCAGTTACCCGGGACTACCTGCTGGGGATGAGCAGTTCTTC | CASSYPGLPAGDEQFF
. | TRBJ2-1 | TRBV11-3 | TRBD2 | TGTGCCAGCAGCTCGTGGACTAGCGGGAACAATGAGCAGTTCTTC | CASSSWTSGNNEQFF
. | TRBJ1-1 | TRBV4-3 | TRBD1 | TGCGCCAGCAGCCAAGGGGGACAGTGGACTGAAGCTTTCTTT | CASSQGGQWTEAFF
. | TRBJ2-7 | TRBV6-6 | . | TGTGCCAGCAGTTCCCCGCCAGCCTACGAGCAGTACTTC | CASSSPPAYEQYF
. | TRBJ2-7 | TRBV7-9 | TRBD2 | TGTGCCAGCAGCACCGTGACTAGCGGGACCGGCGAGCAGTACTTC | CASSTVTSGTGEQYF
. | TRBJ1-4 | TRBV13 | . | TGTGCCAGCAGCTCCCCCTTGCTGGACTCCAATGAAAAACTGTTTTTT | CASSSPLLDSNEKLFF
. | TRBJ2-3 | TRBV19 | TRBD2 | TGTGCCAGTAGTAGGCCGGGACTAGCAGGCACAGATACGCAGTATTTT | CASSRPGLAGTDTQYF
. | TRBJ2-3 | TRBV4-2 | TRBD2 | TGTGCCAGCAGCCAAGTTCTTAGCGGGATCACAGATACGCAGTATTTT | CASSQVLSGITDTQYF
. | TRBJ2-3 | TRBV5-4 | . | TGTGCCAGCGCACCTCTGCGGTCGGAGAGCACAGATACGCAGTATTTT | CASAPLRSESTDTQYF
few | TRBJ2-1 | TRBV4-1 | . | TGCGCCAGCAGCCCGACGCGGAGTGAGCAGTTCTTC | CASSPTRSEQFF
. | TRBJ1-5 | TRBV19 | TRBD1 | TGTGCCAGTAGCTTTACAGGGGGAGGACAGCCCCAGCATTTT | CASSFTGGGQPQHF
. | TRBJ1-6 | TRBV3-1/TRBV3-2 | . | TGTGCCAGCAGCCAAGCCAGGGAATCACCCCTCCACTTT | CASSQARESPLHF
. | TRBJ2-1 | TRBV29-1 | TRBD1 | TGCAGCGTGCCGGGACAGGGGGCCGGGCAGTTCTTC | CSVPGQGAGQFF
. | TRBJ1-1 | TRBV27 | . | TGTGCCAGCAGTCGAAAGGGGGTGGAAGCTTTCTTT | CASSRKGVEAFF
. | TRBJ1-5 | TRBV6-2/TRBV6-3 | TRBD1 | TGTGCCAGCAGCCTTTTCACAGGGGTGGATCAGCCCCAGCATTTT | CASSLFTGVDQPQHF
. | TRBJ1-2 | TRBV19 | . | TGTGCCAGTAGAAGGGCGGACCGATCCTCTAACTATGGCTACACCTTC | CASRRADRSSNYGYTF
. | TRBJ1-5 | TRBV2 | . | TGTGCCAGCAGTGGGTCGCCAGGGGATCAGCCCCAGCATTTT | CASSGSPGDQPQHF
few | TRBJ2-7 | TRBV2 | TRBD1 | TGTGCCAGCGGGGACAGGGGGCTCTACGAGCAGTACTTC | CASGDRGLYEQYF
. | TRBJ1-1 | TRBV4-1 | . | TGCGCCAGCAGCCACCCGGGCCCGAACACTGAAGCTTTCTTT | CASSHPGPNTEAFF
. | TRBJ2-7 | TRBV14 | TRBD1 | TGTGCCAGCAGCCAAGATGTAGGTAATACAGGGGGCGAGTCCTACGAGCAGTACTTC | CASSQDVGNTGGESYEQYF
. | TRBJ1-5 | TRBV7-8 | . | TGTGCCAGCAGCTCCTCAGCCAATCAGCCCCAGCATTTT | CASSSSANQPQHF
once | TRBJ1-2 | TRBV6-5 | TRBD1 | TGTGCCAGCAGTTACAGGGGGCTCGGCTATGGCTACACCTTC | CASSYRGLGYGYTF
. | TRBJ1-1 | TRBV7-3 | . | TGTGCCAGCAGCTTAACCAGCTACACTGAAGCTTTCTTT | CASSLTSYTEAFF
. | TRBJ1-5 | TRBV4-2 | . | TGTGCCAGCAGCCCAAAAGTGGGGGAAGTTCAGCCCCAGCATTTT | CASSPKVGEVQPQHF
. | TRBJ1-5 | TRBV6-5 | . | TGTGCCAGCAGAGGCGCAGGGCCCAGCAATCAGCCCCAGCATTTT | CASRGAGPSNQPQHF
. | TRBJ1-1 | TRBV7-9 | TRBD1 | TGTGCCAGCAGCGCCCGACAGGGGAGGGACACTGAAGCTTTCTTT | CASSARQGRDTEAFF